One and the same sample provided the 29 T cell receptor beta chains below, sequenced in a study of shared clonotypes between healthy human individuals. In the naive CD8 group, cells lacked CD45RO and were positively selected for CCR7, so terminally differentiated effector memory CD45RA+ cells were left out. The repertoire was sequenced with immunoSEQ multiplex PCR; TCRdb's copy has only in-frame clones and lacks some. The sample records more than 2 million clones, about 95% being singletons. Sequencing was carried out using naive CD8+ T cells sorted from blood. The receptors shown here come from a man aged 18 to 30 in good health.

In the case of this clone: The same CDR3 arises from other DNA sequences in this sample as well. The genes are TRBV5-6 and TRBJ1-2, with D possibly matching TRBD1 (5 bases). CDR1 and CDR2 (germline): SGHDT, YYEEEE. V lost 0 bases and J 6 bases, leaving 9 bases between the germline ends. The CDR3 runs to 13 residues. As DNA, the CDR3 is TGTGCCAGCAGCTTGGGGCAGGGAGATGGCTACACCTTC. Its protein product is CASSLGQGDGYTF.

The chain uses TRBV4-3 and TRBJ2-1; 8 bases are a match to TRBD2. Looked up from germline, CDR1 is LGHNA and CDR2 is YSLEER. The length of the CDR3 is 16 residues. J gave up 0 bases and V 3 bases, and 4 bases lay outside the gene matches. The CDR3 DNA sequence: TGCGCCAGCAGCCAGGAGAGCGGGAGCTCCTACAATGAGCAGTTCTTC. Residues: CASSQESGSSYNEQFF.

To note about this clone: The same CDR3 also results from other DNA sequences found in this sample. The rearrangement links TRBV30 to TRBJ2-3; D may be TRBD2 (6 bases). The ends were cut back, 1 base at V and 5 bases at J, with 10 bases in the middle. Germline V lookup: CDR1 GTSNPN, CDR2 SVGIG (reference sequence). The CDR3 totals 13 residues. In DNA, the CDR3 is TGTGCCTGGAGTGGCGGGGCCGGAGATACGCAGTATTTT. Translating it yields CAWSGGAGDTQYF.

The chain has TRBV6-1 and TRBJ2-7, with D possibly being TRBD1 (6 bases). The V gene lost 0 bases and the J gene lost 5 bases, with 8 bases spanning the gap. Germline loops: CDR1 MNHNS, CDR2 SASEGT. The CDR3 runs 13 residues. CDR3 DNA sequence: TGTGCCAGCAGTGAAGCGCCAGGGGACGAGCAGTACTTC. It encodes CASSEAPGDEQYF.

This chain connects TRBV30 to TRBJ1-1; TRBD1 agrees at 7 bases. This CDR3 is 13 amino acids long. V lost 5 bases to trimming and J lost 6 bases; unmatched junction nucleotides: 9. Germline values: CDR1 GTSNPN, CDR2 SVGIG (reference sequence). The CDR3 bases are TGTGCCTGGGCCCTCCAGGGGGGGGCTGAAGCTTTCTTT. Its translation is CAWALQGGAEAFF.

A note on this clone: Other DNA variants within this sample encode the same CDR3. This rearrangement joins TRBV29-1 to TRBJ2-7, with TRBD1 matching over 8 bases. The germline V gene has CDR1 SQVTM and CDR2 ANQGSEA. Unmatched junction bases numbered 4, after V lost 6 bases and J lost 0 bases. This CDR3 is built from 13 residues. This CDR3 reads CSVETGGSYEQYF. The CDR3 coding sequence is TGCAGCGTCGAAACAGGGGGCTCCTACGAGCAGTACTTC.

The chain has TRBV19 and TRBJ2-5, with 8 bases lining up with TRBD1. The V segment lost 6 bases and the J segment 4 bases; nucleotides outside the gene matches: 7. The germline V gene encodes CDR1 LNHDA and CDR2 SQIVND (reference sequence). The CDR3 has 14 amino acids. CDR3 bases: TGTGCCAGTAGGAACGCCGGGACAGGAGAGACCCAGTACTTC. Its translation is CASRNAGTGETQYF.

The CDR3 DNA reads as TGTGCCAGCAGTTACGGTGGGGCAGCCCAAGAGACCCAGTACTTC. This translates into CASSYGGAAQETQYF. The chain combines TRBV6-5 with TRBJ2-5; possibly TRBD1 for D (5 bases). Looked up from germline, CDR1 is MNHEY and CDR2 is SVGAGI. This CDR3 has 15 amino acids. V dropped 2 bases and J dropped 1 base, with 11 bases sitting between them.

The chain couples TRBV11-3 to TRBJ2-2; D perhaps matches TRBD2 (6 bases). This CDR3 comprises 16 residues. Germline V gives CDR1 SGHNT, CDR2 YENEEA. V was clipped by 5 bases and J by 3 bases, with 16 bases between them. The CDR3 is CASSLGTSSYTGELFF. DNA for the CDR3: TGTGCCAGCAGCCTGGGAACTAGCAGCTACACCGGGGAGCTGTTTTTT.

The genes are TRBV13 and TRBJ1-5; D is uncertain. V was shortened by 0 bases and J by 2 bases, with 11 bases between the two germline ends. The CDR3 contains 16 residues. The V gene's germline CDR1 is PRHDT and CDR2 FYEKMQ (reference sequence). CDR3 loop: CASSLGSTGGNQPQHF. CDR3 in DNA: TGTGCCAGCAGCTTAGGCTCAACCGGGGGCAATCAGCCCCAGCATTTT. Using reference TRBV13 and TRBJ1-5 for the parts outside the CDR3, the full variable domain is AAGVIQSPRHLIKEKRETATLKCYPIPRHDTVYWYQQGPGQDPQFLISFYEKMQSDKGSIPDRFSAQQFSDYHSELNMSSLELGDSALYFCASSLGSTGGNQPQHFGDGTRLSIL.

The chain links TRBV11-2 to TRBJ2-7; 8 bases fit TRBD1. This CDR3 contains 15 residues. CDR1 is SGHAT and CDR2 is FQNNGV in the germline V gene. J lost 3 bases, V lost 1 base, and 5 bases had no gene match. CDR3 sequence reads: CASSLGTGGYYEQYF. The CDR3 DNA reads TGTGCCAGCAGCTTAGGAACAGGGGGTTACTACGAGCAGTACTTC.

V and J are TRBV6-1 and TRBJ2-3; TRBD2 is a possible D gene (5 bases). V lost 4 bases and J lost 0, with 14 bases in between. CDR3 length: 16 residues. The germline gives CDR1 MNHNS, CDR2 SASEGT. CDR3 in amino acids: CASSARVAISTDTQYF. CDR3 DNA: TGTGCCAGCAGTGCCCGGGTAGCGATTAGCACAGATACGCAGTATTTT.

The chain uses TRBV10-3 and TRBJ2-1; no definite D call. Germline V gene data show CDR1 as ENHRY and CDR2 as SYGVKD. The V end was cut by 2 bases, the J end by 6 bases, with 20 bases between. CDR3 size: 17 residues. The CDR3 nucleotides read TGTGCCATCAGTGAGCAATCGTTGGCCCCCTTAAGCAATGAGCAGTTCTTC. Translation gives CAISEQSLAPLSNEQFF.

The gene calls are TRBV4-1 and TRBJ2-6, with 9 nucleotides matching TRBD2. The V gene end was trimmed by 7 bases and the J gene end by 0 bases; junction bases not matched to a gene: 16. In germline, CDR1 is MGHRA, CDR2 YSYEKL. The CDR3 sequence is 20 residues long. Here the CDR3 DNA reads TGCGCCAGCACCAAAAGCCCAGGGACTAGCTTGGACTCTGGGGCCAACGTCCTGACTTTC. Amino acid sequence: CASTKSPGTSLDSGANVLTF.

The genes are TRBV7-6 and TRBJ1-1; 8 bases fit TRBD1. The CDR3 totals 18 residues. V trimming: 4 bases; J trimming: 0 bases; junction bases outside the gene matches: 13. The germline gives CDR1 SGHVS, CDR2 FNYEAQ. The CDR3 bases are TGTGCCAGCAGCTCGCCGGGGACAGGCTATTCCATGAACACTGAAGCTTTCTTT. This gives the protein CASSSPGTGYSMNTEAFF.

The chain carries TRBV27 and TRBJ2-1; 7 positions agree with TRBD1. In germline, CDR1 is MNHEY, CDR2 SMNVEV (reference sequence). The ends lost 5 bases at V and 5 bases at J; junction bases unmatched: 3. The CDR3 sequence is 13 residues long. The chain's CDR3 is CASSQTGHNEQFF. The DNA for the CDR3 is TGTGCCAGCAGTCAGACAGGGCACAATGAGCAGTTCTTC.

The chain has TRBV19 and TRBJ2-3, with 9 nucleotides matching TRBD1. Per the germline V gene, CDR1 is LNHDA and CDR2 is SQIVND (reference sequence). The CDR3 sequence is 14 residues long. With V trimmed by 6 bases and J by 2 bases, 3 bases remained unmatched. This CDR3 is CASSRTGATDTQYF. CDR3 bases: TGTGCCAGTAGCAGGACAGGGGCCACAGATACGCAGTATTTT.

The rearrangement links TRBV5-1 to TRBJ2-3; D not certain. The CDR3 is 12 amino acids. Germline V gives CDR1 SGHRS, CDR2 YFSETQ. The V end lost 2 bases, the J end lost 2 bases, and 3 bases lay between the germline ends. The CDR3 reads CASSFYTDTQYF. The CDR3 coding sequence is TGCGCCAGCAGCTTTTACACAGATACGCAGTATTTT. The variable domain in full, completed from reference TRBV5-1 and TRBJ2-3, reads KAGVTQTPRYLIKTRGQQVTLSCSPISGHRSVSWYQQTPGQGLQFLFEYFSETQRNKGNFPGRFSGRQFSNSRSEMNVSTLELGDSALYLCASSFYTDTQYFGPGTRLTVL.

This chain uses TRBV13 with TRBJ2-7; 7 bases are a match to TRBD2. The CDR3 is 14 residues long. V lost 3 bases to trimming and J lost 6 bases; unmatched junction nucleotides: 8. The germline V gene encodes CDR1 PRHDT and CDR2 FYEKMQ (reference sequence). The CDR3 sequence: CASSFSAGVIEQYF. The CDR3 DNA follows: TGTGCCAGCAGCTTCTCGGCGGGAGTCATCGAGCAGTACTTC.

The CDR3 loop reads CASSPPSGEEAFF. DNA of the CDR3: TGTGCCAGCAGTCCCCCATCTGGAGAGGAAGCTTTCTTT. The V and J genes are TRBV27 and TRBJ1-1; the D is unclear. The CDR3 is 13 amino acids. Germline CDR1 and CDR2: MNHEY and SMNVEV (reference sequence). V lost 5 bases and J lost 8, with 15 bases in between.

The DNA of the CDR3 is TGCGCCAGCAGTGATGACTACGAGCAGTACTTC. Translation: CASSDDYEQYF. The chain combines TRBV10-1 with TRBJ2-7, with D hard to call. CDR3 size: 11 residues. Trimming shortened V by 3 bases and J by 3 bases, and 3 bases separated the two germline ends. Germline assignment: CDR1 WNHNN and CDR2 SYGVQD (reference sequence).

The gene calls are TRBV10-2 and TRBJ2-5; D ambiguous. The CDR3 has 15 amino acids. The germline gives CDR1 WSHSY, CDR2 SAAADI. The germline V and J ends were trimmed by 0 bases and 5 bases, with 13 bases remaining between them. The CDR3 loop is CASSESGLMWETQYF. The CDR3 region has the DNA TGCGCCAGCAGTGAGTCGGGTCTAATGTGGGAGACCCAGTACTTC.

The chain employs TRBV2 and TRBJ2-1; TRBD1 might be the D (6 bases). The CDR3 is 13 amino acids. Per the germline V gene, CDR1 is SNHLY and CDR2 is FYNNEI. V lost 7 bases, J lost 10 bases, and 17 bases lay in between. CDR3 sequence: CASKTGALGEQFF. The CDR3, as DNA: TGTGCCAGCAAGACAGGTGCCCTTGGAGAGCAGTTCTTC.

This chain joins TRBV5-1 and TRBJ2-7; maybe TRBD1 (5 bases). Germline assignment: CDR1 SGHRS and CDR2 YFSETQ. This CDR3 has 14 amino acids. Deletions cut 0 bases from V and 2 bases from J, with 9 bases between. The CDR3, as DNA: TGCGCCAGCAGCTTGGAACAGGTTCCCTACGAGCAGTACTTC. It is translated as CASSLEQVPYEQYF.

The chain is built from TRBV11-1 and TRBJ2-1; 9 bases map to TRBD2. The CDR3 contains 16 residues. The V gene's germline CDR1 is SGHAT and CDR2 FQDESV (reference sequence). With V trimmed by 1 base and J by 6 bases, 7 bases remained unmatched. CDR3 in amino acids: CASSLDPLAGSNEQFF. The CDR3 DNA reads as TGTGCCAGCAGCTTAGACCCCCTAGCGGGGAGCAATGAGCAGTTCTTC. Full variable domain (missing parts from reference TRBV11-1 and TRBJ2-1): EAEVAQSPRYKITEKSQAVAFWCDPISGHATLYWYRQILGQGPELLVQFQDESVVDDSQLPKDRFSAERLKGVDSTLKIQPAELGDSAMYLCASSLDPLAGSNEQFFGPGTRLTVL.

The rearrangement links TRBV27 to TRBJ1-4; no firm D call. V lost 8 bases and J 5 bases, leaving 15 bases between the germline ends. Germline V gives CDR1 MNHEY, CDR2 SMNVEV (reference sequence). The CDR3 runs 14 residues. This chain's CDR3 is CASRPSQLNEKLFF. The CDR3 DNA follows: TGTGCCAGCCGCCCGAGCCAGTTAAATGAAAAACTGTTTTTT.

Comment on this clone: The sample contains more than one DNA sequence encoding this CDR3. J is TRBJ2-7 and V is TRBV5-1; D remains unclear. The CDR3 contains 14 residues. Germline V gene sequence: CDR1 SGHRS, CDR2 YFSETQ. Trimming took 0 bases from V and 3 from J, leaving 10 bases between them. Here the CDR3 reads CASSLGGTGYEQYF. The CDR3 DNA reads TGCGCCAGCAGCTTGGGGGGAACGGGCTACGAGCAGTACTTC.

The chain links TRBV27 to TRBJ2-1; 9 bases line up with TRBD2. V trimming: 2 bases; J trimming: 6 bases; junction bases outside the gene matches: 8. Germline lookup yields CDR1 MNHEY and CDR2 SMNVEV (reference sequence). CDR3 length: 16 residues. CDR3 sequence reads: CASSLSPAGGGNEQFF. CDR3 nucleotides: TGTGCCAGCAGTTTAAGTCCGGCGGGAGGGGGCAATGAGCAGTTCTTC.

The CDR3 DNA follows: TGTGCCAGTAGTATAGATCAGGAAATTTCCGGGGACAATACGCAGTATTTT. Residues: CASSIDQEISGDNTQYF. The gene calls are TRBV19 and TRBJ2-3; TRBD1 might be the D (6 bases). Trimming shortened V by 0 bases and J by 7 bases, and 20 bases separated the two germline ends. This CDR3 has 17 residues. Germline CDR1 and CDR2: LNHDA and SQIVND (reference sequence).